The 18 T cell receptor beta chains presented below share a single source sample, sequenced in a study of blood T cell repertoires in COVID-19. Assay: immunoSEQ multiplex PCR; the TCRdb copy retains only in-frame clones and omits some. The repertoire holds 250,000 to 300,000 clones, with about 90% as singletons. The specimen sequenced was peripheral blood. All receptors derive from a woman in her forties or fifties who had recovered from COVID-19.

The V gene is TRBV6-1, the J gene TRBJ2-5, with 8 bases fitting TRBD2. Germline V CDR1 and CDR2: MNHNS, SASEGT. V shed 3 bases and J 4 bases; nucleotides not matched to a gene: 4. This CDR3 spans 14 amino acids. The CDR3 sequence: CASSDRGGRETQYF. The CDR3 DNA reads TGTGCCAGCAGTGATCGGGGGGGAAGAGAGACCCAGTACTTC.

V and J are TRBV11-3 and TRBJ2-2; D possibly corresponds to TRBD2 (6 bases). The CDR3 sequence is 15 residues long. Germline loops: CDR1 SGHNT, CDR2 YENEEA. Deletions cut 5 bases from V and 6 bases from J, with 16 bases between. In nucleotides, the CDR3 is TGTGCCAGCAGCCCCAGGACTAACGGCGCCGGGGAGCTGTTTTTT. It translates to CASSPRTNGAGELFF.

The genes are TRBV3-1 (or the pseudogene TRBV3-2) and TRBJ1-3; a possible D gene is TRBD1 (6 bases). Germline CDR1 is LGHDT and CDR2 is YNNKEL (reference sequence). With 1 base removed from V and 2 bases from J, the gap between germline ends came to 21 bases. The CDR3 runs to 19 residues. The CDR3 sequence is CASSQVGGANRVPGNTIYF. The CDR3 DNA is TGTGCCAGCAGCCAAGTGGGGGGGGCCAACAGGGTACCTGGAAACACCATATATTTT.

The chain recombines TRBV21-1 with TRBJ1-1; TRBD1, the D gene given by the table, was not confirmed from the DNA. TRBV21-1 is an annotated pseudogene. CDR3 length: 15 amino acids. This chain's CDR3 is CASSKEGRDRVGAFF. DNA for the CDR3: TGTGCCAGCAGCAAAGAAGGCCGGGACAGGGTCGGAGCTTTCTTT.

The J gene is TRBJ1-3, the V gene TRBV6-1; 7 bases align to TRBD1. The CDR3 has 15 residues. Germline CDR1 is MNHNS and CDR2 is SASEGT. V dropped 2 bases and J dropped 2; count of bases not matched to a gene: 3. CDR3 in amino acids: CASSEQGVAGNTIYF. The CDR3 DNA reads as TGTGCCAGCAGTGAACAGGGGGTCGCTGGAAACACCATATATTTT.

This chain links TRBV6-5 with TRBJ2-3; D is undetermined. The CDR3 loop spans 12 amino acids. With 6 bases removed from V and 6 bases from J, the gap between germline ends came to 10 bases. Germline CDR1 MNHEY, CDR2 SVGAGI. CDR3 loop: CASSSSADTQYF. The CDR3 DNA reads as TGTGCCAGCAGCTCGAGCGCTGATACGCAGTATTTT.

The V and J genes are TRBV27 and TRBJ1-6, with D possibly TRBD1 on 6 matching bases. This CDR3 region has 17 residues. The germline V gene has CDR1 MNHEY and CDR2 SMNVEV (reference sequence). Trimming stripped 5 bases from V and 8 bases from J, with 22 bases between. The CDR3 protein is CASSLAGQRVPYSPLHF. The CDR3 bases are TGTGCCAGCAGTCTAGCCGGACAGAGAGTACCATATTCACCCCTCCACTTT.

V usage is TRBV6-5 and J usage is TRBJ1-6; a weak D match, TRBD1 (6 bases). This CDR3 contains 14 residues. Deletions cut 6 bases from V and 8 bases from J, with 14 bases between. Per the germline V gene, CDR1 is MNHEY and CDR2 is SVGAGI. For the CDR3, the DNA is TGTGCCAGCAGGTTACAGGGTGGTCATTCACCCCTCCACTTT. Residues: CASRLQGGHSPLHF.

V is TRBV6-1 and J is TRBJ2-3; weak D call: TRBD2 (5 bases). The V gene lost 0 bases and the J gene lost 2 bases, with 9 bases spanning the gap. The CDR3 sequence is 15 residues long. Germline assignment: CDR1 MNHNS and CDR2 SASEGT. The CDR3 DNA reads as TGTGCCAGCAGTGAAGCCCCGGGGTTCACAGATACGCAGTATTTT. Protein product: CASSEAPGFTDTQYF.

The chain carries TRBV29-1 and TRBJ1-5, with TRBD1 matching 9 bases. In germline, CDR1 is SQVTM, CDR2 ANQGSEA. The CDR3 sequence is 14 residues long. V was pared by 6 bases and J by 4 bases, with 7 bases of the junction left unmatched. The CDR3 nucleotides read TGCAGCGTAGGGGGGACAGGGATGAATCAGCCCCAGCATTTT. This sequence encodes CSVGGTGMNQPQHF.

DNA of the CDR3: TGTGCCAGCAGCCCCGTGGGGAGGGGGGATACGCAGTATTTT. Amino acids: CASSPVGRGDTQYF. The gene calls are TRBV7-2 and TRBJ2-3; D perhaps matches TRBD2 (7 bases). The CDR3 runs to 14 residues. In germline, CDR1 is SGHTA, CDR2 FQGNSA. V was clipped by 5 bases and J by 6 bases, with 15 bases between them.

The rearrangement uses TRBV6-5 and TRBJ1-5, with a possible D match to TRBD1 (6 bases). Germline lookup yields CDR1 MNHEY and CDR2 SVGAGI. V was shortened by 0 bases and J by 6 bases, with 12 bases between the two germline ends. The CDR3 length is 15 residues. The CDR3, as DNA: TGTGCCAGCAGTTACTCGGGGGGGCCGGGTCAGCCCCAGCATTTT. Protein: CASSYSGGPGQPQHF.

This chain joins TRBV19 and TRBJ1-2; 12 nucleotides align to TRBD1. V shed 8 bases and J 6 bases; nucleotides not matched to a gene: 7. From germline, CDR1 is LNHDA and CDR2 SQIVND (reference sequence). This CDR3 is built from 14 residues. CDR3 region: CASGDRGRYHGYTF. Written as DNA, the CDR3 is TGTGCCAGTGGGGACAGGGGGCGATATCATGGCTACACCTTC. The whole variable domain, filled in from reference TRBV19 and TRBJ1-2, reads DGGITQSPKYLFRKEGQNVTLSCEQNLNHDAMYWYRQDPGQGLRLIYYSQIVNDFQKGDIAEGYSVSREKKESFPLTVTSAQKNPTAFYLCASGDRGRYHGYTFGSGTRLTVV.

This chain joins TRBV7-9 and TRBJ1-2; maybe TRBD1 (6 bases). In germline, CDR1 is SEHNR, CDR2 FQNEAQ (reference sequence). V was clipped by 5 bases and J by 6 bases, with 19 bases between them. This CDR3 has 15 amino acids. The CDR3 region has the DNA TGTGCCAGCAGCCCACAGGGACACCCTACCCATGGCTACACCTTC. Its protein is CASSPQGHPTHGYTF.

This clone was detected once. V gene TRBV15 combines with J gene TRBJ1-4; 10 bases fit TRBD1. This CDR3 has 15 amino acids. V was pared by 4 bases and J by 4 bases, with 3 bases of the junction left unmatched. Looked up from germline, CDR1 is LNHNV and CDR2 is YYDKDF (reference sequence). This chain's CDR3 is CATSIRTGGNEKLFF. The CDR3 bases are TGTGCCACCAGCATAAGGACAGGGGGTAATGAAAAACTGTTTTTT. The whole variable domain, remainder taken from reference TRBV15 and TRBJ1-4, is DAMVIQNPRYQVTQFGKPVTLSCSQTLNHNVMYWYQQKSSQAPKLLFHYYDKDFNNEADTPDNFQSRRPNTSFCFLDIRSPGLGDTAMYLCATSIRTGGNEKLFFGSGTQLSVL.

The V call is TRBV5-1, the J call TRBJ1-1; 8 positions agree with TRBD1. J lost 6 bases, V lost 0 bases, and 13 bases had no gene match. The CDR3 is 17 amino acids. The V gene's germline CDR1 is SGHRS and CDR2 YFSETQ. CDR3 in DNA: TGCGCCAGCAGCTTGGGCCCCCAGGCAGGGGGCACGCCTGAAGCTTTCTTT. It codes for CASSLGPQAGGTPEAFF.

The rearrangement links TRBV2 to TRBJ1-1, with D perhaps TRBD1 (6 bases). V was cut by 7 bases and J by 0 bases, with 18 bases left in between. CDR3 length: 16 amino acids. Germline lookup yields CDR1 SNHLY and CDR2 FYNNEI. The CDR3 sequence: CASNDPVDRMNTEAFF. Written as DNA, the CDR3 is TGTGCCAGCAACGACCCGGTTGACAGGATGAACACTGAAGCTTTCTTT.

This chain uses TRBV11-2 with TRBJ2-3; D gene ambiguous. The CDR3 consists of 14 residues. V shed 1 base and J shed 8 bases, with 13 bases lying between them. The germline V gene has CDR1 SGHAT and CDR2 FQNNGV. CDR3 loop: CASSLGPLPGTQYF. The DNA for the CDR3 is TGTGCCAGCAGCTTAGGTCCGTTGCCGGGTACGCAGTATTTT.